The 16 T cell receptor beta chains in this list originate from one sample, sequenced in a study of CD4 T cells in relation to SARS-CoV-2 and coronaviruses. TCRdb's table, derived via immunoSEQ multiplex PCR, lists solely in-frame clones and lacks some. Among tens of thousands of clones, 60% to 85% were seen once, and the ten largest hold roughly a sixth. For these TCRs, the target antigens are not known. CD4+ T cells from unexposed donors were obtained before the COVID-19 pandemic (2011-2018). Isolation of CD4+ T cells took place after roughly nine days in culture. The material sequenced was CD4+ T cells from PBMCs, cultured in vitro. These receptors originate from a human donor in good health.

This rearrangement joins TRBV7-2 to TRBJ2-1; 13 bases line up with TRBD2. The CDR3 runs 17 residues. The germline CDR1 and CDR2 sequences are SGHTA and FQGNSA. V trimming: 5 bases; J trimming: 7 bases; junction bases outside the gene matches: 11. DNA of the CDR3: TGTGCCAGCAGCCCGACCGGACTAGCGGGAGTAGGAAATGAGCAGTTCTTC. As protein: CASSPTGLAGVGNEQFF.

The gene calls are TRBV24-1 and TRBJ2-5; TRBD1 matches 9 bases. The CDR3 has 15 amino acids. Trimming removed 2 bases from V and 4 bases from J; junction bases left unmatched: 4. Germline V lookup: CDR1 KGHDR, CDR2 SFDVKD. The chain's CDR3 is CATSDWGTGSETQYF. The DNA for the CDR3 is TGTGCCACCAGTGATTGGGGGACAGGGTCAGAGACCCAGTACTTC.

The chain is built from TRBV4-1 and TRBJ2-7; the match to TRBD1 covers 12 bases. The CDR3 has 13 residues. Germline values: CDR1 MGHRA, CDR2 YSYEKL. Germline trimming cut 4 bases from V and 7 bases from J; bases unmatched to any gene: 2. CDR3 in DNA: TGCGCCAGCAGCCGGGACAGGGGGCTTGAGCAGTACTTC. Protein product: CASSRDRGLEQYF.

This chain connects TRBV7-6 to TRBJ1-1, with D uncertain. CDR3 length equals 16 residues. V dropped 1 base and J dropped 1 base, with 13 bases sitting between them. Germline values: CDR1 SGHVS, CDR2 FNYEAQ. CDR3 sequence: CASSLDPGIENTEAFF. The CDR3 DNA reads TGTGCCAGCAGCTTAGACCCGGGGATAGAGAACACTGAAGCTTTCTTT. Full variable domain (outside the CDR3, taken from reference TRBV7-6 and TRBJ1-1): GAGVSQSPRYKVTKRGQDVALRCDPISGHVSLYWYRQALGQGPEFLTYFNYEAQQDKSGLPNDRFSAERPEGSISTLTIQRTEQRDSAMYRCASSLDPGIENTEAFFGQGTRLTVV.

The chain links TRBV24-1 to TRBJ2-1; D is unclear. Deletions cut 2 bases from V and 2 bases from J, with 12 bases between. In germline, CDR1 is KGHDR, CDR2 SFDVKD. The CDR3 length is 16 residues. CDR3 nucleotide sequence: TGTGCCACCAGTGATTACCCAGTGGGGACCTACAATGAGCAGTTCTTC. This codes for CATSDYPVGTYNEQFF.

The chain joins TRBV20-1 to TRBJ1-1, with D unclear. The V gene lost 3 bases and the J gene lost 6 bases, with 17 bases spanning the gap. Germline V CDR1 and CDR2: DFQATT, SNEGSKA (reference sequence). This CDR3 is built from 14 residues. The CDR3 region has the DNA TGCAGTGCTAGTAAAAGAATCGCTGGGTCTGAAGCTTTCTTT. Amino acids: CSASKRIAGSEAFF.

V is TRBV11-2 and J is TRBJ1-1; TRBD1 matches 7 bases. CDR1 and CDR2 from the germline V gene are SGHAT and FQNNGV. The length of the CDR3 is 14 residues. V was pared by 5 bases and J by 1 base, with 4 bases of the junction left unmatched. CDR3 region: CASSGRTGNTEAFF. In DNA, the CDR3 is TGTGCCAGCAGCGGCCGGACAGGGAACACTGAAGCTTTCTTT.

The gene calls are TRBV7-9 and TRBJ1-1; no reliable D call. CDR3 length: 14 residues. Germline-derived CDR1 and CDR2 are SEHNR and FQNEAQ (reference sequence). Trimming took off 0 bases at V and 1 base at J, with 6 bases between the two ends. CDR3 DNA sequence: TGTGCCAGCAGCTTAGCGAGTACGAACACTGAAGCTTTCTTT. This codes for CASSLASTNTEAFF.

The CDR3 protein is CASFSGTADTQYF. As DNA, the CDR3 is TGTGCCAGCTTTAGCGGGACCGCAGATACGCAGTATTTT. The V and J genes are TRBV28 and TRBJ2-3; 8 bases map to TRBD2. The CDR3 is made up of 13 amino acids. J gave up 4 bases and V 8 bases, and 5 bases lay outside the gene matches. Germline loops: CDR1 MDHEN, CDR2 SYDVKM.

The chain carries TRBV12-3 or TRBV12-4 and TRBJ1-1, with D unclear. The CDR3 is made up of 13 amino acids. Trimming left V 5 bases short and J 1 base short, with 8 bases between. The DNA for the CDR3 is TGTGCCAGCAGTCCAGTGCCGAACACTGAAGCTTTCTTT. Its translation is CASSPVPNTEAFF.

The chain is built from TRBV5-1 and TRBJ2-3; D not certain. The CDR3 runs 12 residues. The V end lost 4 bases, the J end lost 5 bases, and 8 bases lay between the germline ends. Germline assignment: CDR1 SGHRS and CDR2 YFSETQ. The CDR3 bases are TGCGCCAGCAGCCTCTCTAGAGATACGCAGTATTTT. Residues: CASSLSRDTQYF.

This chain joins TRBV25-1 and TRBJ2-4; possibly TRBD2 for D (5 bases). Germline V gene lookup returns CDR1 MGHDK and CDR2 SYGVNS. V lost 5 bases and J lost 9, with 14 bases in between. This CDR3 is built from 13 residues. In nucleotides, the CDR3 is TGTGCCAGCAGTTCTAGCTTTTTCAGCATTCAGTACTTC. Its translation: CASSSSFFSIQYF. The entire variable domain, with the rest obtained from reference TRBV25-1 and TRBJ2-4, is as follows: EADIYQTPRYLVIGTGKKITLECSQTMGHDKMYWYQQDPGMELHLIHYSYGVNSTEKGDLSSESTVSRIRTEHFPLTLESARPSHTSQYLCASSSSFFSIQYFGAGTRLSVL.

This chain connects TRBV5-1 to TRBJ2-3; 16 bases align to TRBD2. The CDR3 runs 16 residues. V lost 4 bases to trimming and J lost 7 bases; unmatched junction nucleotides: 6. Germline V gene data show CDR1 as SGHRS and CDR2 as YFSETQ. CDR3 region: CASSPGLAGGPNTQYF. CDR3 DNA: TGCGCCAGCAGCCCGGGACTAGCGGGAGGGCCAAATACGCAGTATTTT. Combining the CDR3 with reference TRBV5-1 and TRBJ2-3 gives the whole variable domain KAGVTQTPRYLIKTRGQQVTLSCSPISGHRSVSWYQQTPGQGLQFLFEYFSETQRNKGNFPGRFSGRQFSNSRSEMNVSTLELGDSALYLCASSPGLAGGPNTQYFGPGTRLTVL.

This chain links TRBV5-1 with TRBJ2-4; tentatively, D is TRBD1 (6 bases). Trimming stripped 0 bases from V and 0 bases from J, with 13 bases between. This CDR3 contains 17 residues. Per germline, CDR1 SGHRS and CDR2 YFSETQ. The CDR3 DNA follows: TGCGCCAGCAGCTTGGGGGGCACAGGGCTAGCCAAAAACATTCAGTACTTC. It yields the protein CASSLGGTGLAKNIQYF.

The V call is TRBV4-2, the J call TRBJ2-3; 11 bases are a match to TRBD2. CDR3 size: 17 residues. Germline-derived CDR1 and CDR2 are LGHNA and YNFKEQ. With V trimmed by 1 base and J by 4 bases, 7 bases remained unmatched. CDR3 coding DNA: TGTGCCAGCAGCCAAGTAGCTAGCGGGAGGCGTCCAGATACGCAGTATTTT. Translated, it gives CASSQVASGRRPDTQYF.

The chain recombines TRBV10-3 with TRBJ1-1, with 9 nucleotides matching TRBD1. Germline-derived CDR1 and CDR2 are ENHRY and SYGVKD. CDR3 length: 14 amino acids. V dropped 6 bases and J dropped 7; count of bases not matched to a gene: 9. CDR3 DNA sequence: TGTGCCATCAGAGTGACAGGGGGAGACGGTGAAGCTTTCTTT. The encoded protein is CAIRVTGGDGEAFF.